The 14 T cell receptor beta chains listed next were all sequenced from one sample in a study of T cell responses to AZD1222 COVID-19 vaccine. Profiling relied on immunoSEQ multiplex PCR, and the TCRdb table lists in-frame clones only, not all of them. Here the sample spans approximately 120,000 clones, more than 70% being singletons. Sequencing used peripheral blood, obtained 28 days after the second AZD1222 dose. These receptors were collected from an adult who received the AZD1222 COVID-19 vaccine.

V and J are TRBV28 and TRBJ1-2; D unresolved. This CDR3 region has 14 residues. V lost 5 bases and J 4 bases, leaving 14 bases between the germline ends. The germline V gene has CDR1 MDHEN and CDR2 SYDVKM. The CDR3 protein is CASSTVGLGYGYTF. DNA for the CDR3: TGTGCCAGCAGTACAGTGGGTCTAGGCTATGGCTACACCTTC.

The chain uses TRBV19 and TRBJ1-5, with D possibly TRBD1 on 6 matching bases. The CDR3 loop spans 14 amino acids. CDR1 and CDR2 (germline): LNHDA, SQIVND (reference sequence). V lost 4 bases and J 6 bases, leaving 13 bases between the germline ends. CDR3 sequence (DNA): TGTGCCAGTAGTAGACCAGGGGAAGGTCAGCCCCAGCATTTT. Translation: CASSRPGEGQPQHF.

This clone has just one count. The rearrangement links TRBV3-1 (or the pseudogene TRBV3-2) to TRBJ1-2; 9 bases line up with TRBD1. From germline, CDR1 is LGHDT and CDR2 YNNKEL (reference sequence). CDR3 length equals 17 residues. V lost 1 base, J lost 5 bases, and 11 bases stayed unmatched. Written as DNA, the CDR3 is TGTGCCAGCAGCCAAGGAGGGGCGGGACAGGGACGGTATGGCTACACCTTC. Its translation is CASSQGGAGQGRYGYTF.

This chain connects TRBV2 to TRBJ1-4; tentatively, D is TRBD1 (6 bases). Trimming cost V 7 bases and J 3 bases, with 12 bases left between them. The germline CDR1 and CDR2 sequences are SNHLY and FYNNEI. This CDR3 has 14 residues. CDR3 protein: CASNRAGANEKLFF. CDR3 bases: TGTGCCAGCAACAGGGCTGGGGCTAATGAAAAACTGTTTTTT.

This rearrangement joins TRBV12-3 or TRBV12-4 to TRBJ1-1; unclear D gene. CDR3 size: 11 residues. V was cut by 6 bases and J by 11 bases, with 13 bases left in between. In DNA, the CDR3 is TGTGCCAGCAGGGCCCGGACGACGGCTTTCTTT. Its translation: CASRARTTAFF.

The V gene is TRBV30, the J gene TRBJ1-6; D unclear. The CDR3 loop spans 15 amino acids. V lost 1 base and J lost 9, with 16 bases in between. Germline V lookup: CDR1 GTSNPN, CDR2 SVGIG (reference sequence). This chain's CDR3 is CAWSESRLLSSPLHF. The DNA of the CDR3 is TGTGCCTGGAGTGAGTCGCGGCTCTTATCTTCACCCCTCCACTTT.

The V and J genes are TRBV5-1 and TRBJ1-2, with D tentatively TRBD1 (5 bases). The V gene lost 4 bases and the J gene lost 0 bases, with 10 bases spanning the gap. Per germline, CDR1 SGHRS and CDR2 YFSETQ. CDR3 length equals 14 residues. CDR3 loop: CASSTPGANYGYTF. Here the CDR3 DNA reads TGCGCCAGCAGCACACCGGGGGCTAACTATGGCTACACCTTC.

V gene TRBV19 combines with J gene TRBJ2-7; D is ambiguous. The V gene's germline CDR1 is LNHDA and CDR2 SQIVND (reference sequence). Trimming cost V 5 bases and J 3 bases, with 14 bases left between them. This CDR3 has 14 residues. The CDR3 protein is CASSASGPNYEQYF. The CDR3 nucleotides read TGTGCCAGTAGTGCTTCCGGGCCGAACTACGAGCAGTACTTC.

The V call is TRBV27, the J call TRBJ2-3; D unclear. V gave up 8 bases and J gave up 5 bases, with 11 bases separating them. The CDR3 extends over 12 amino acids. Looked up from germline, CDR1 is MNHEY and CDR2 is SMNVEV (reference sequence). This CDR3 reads CASRSVGDTQYF. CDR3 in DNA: TGTGCCAGCCGGAGCGTAGGAGATACGCAGTATTTT.

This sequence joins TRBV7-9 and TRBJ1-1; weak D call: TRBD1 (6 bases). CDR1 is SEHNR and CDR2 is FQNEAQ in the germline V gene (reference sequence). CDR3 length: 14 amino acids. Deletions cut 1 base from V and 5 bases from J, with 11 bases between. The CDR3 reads CASSLGQVKTEAFF. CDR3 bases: TGTGCCAGCAGCTTAGGACAGGTTAAGACTGAAGCTTTCTTT.

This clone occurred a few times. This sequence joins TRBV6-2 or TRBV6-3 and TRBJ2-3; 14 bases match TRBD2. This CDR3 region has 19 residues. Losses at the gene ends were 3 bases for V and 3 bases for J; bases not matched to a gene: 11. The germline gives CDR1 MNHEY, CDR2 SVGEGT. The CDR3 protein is CASSYLMTSGGAWTDTQYF. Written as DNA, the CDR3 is TGTGCCAGCAGTTATCTCATGACTAGCGGGGGGGCCTGGACAGATACGCAGTATTTT.

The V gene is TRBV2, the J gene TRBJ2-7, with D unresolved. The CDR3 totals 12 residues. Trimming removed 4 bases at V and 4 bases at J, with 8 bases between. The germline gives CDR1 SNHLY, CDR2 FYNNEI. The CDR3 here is CASSVQRYEQYF. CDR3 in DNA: TGTGCCAGCAGTGTACAGCGATACGAGCAGTACTTC.

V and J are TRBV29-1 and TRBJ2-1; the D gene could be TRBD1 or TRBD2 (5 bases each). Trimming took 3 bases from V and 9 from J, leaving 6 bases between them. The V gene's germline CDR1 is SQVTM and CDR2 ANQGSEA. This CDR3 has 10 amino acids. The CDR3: CSVEGTEQFF. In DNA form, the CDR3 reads TGCAGCGTTGAGGGGACTGAGCAGTTCTTC.

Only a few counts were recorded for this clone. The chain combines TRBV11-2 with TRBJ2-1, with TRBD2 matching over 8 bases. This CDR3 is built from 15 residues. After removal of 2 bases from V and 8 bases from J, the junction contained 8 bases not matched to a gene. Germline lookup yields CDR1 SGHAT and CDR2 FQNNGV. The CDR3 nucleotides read TGTGCCAGCAGCTTACTGGGACTAGGCATTTATGAGCAGTTCTTC. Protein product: CASSLLGLGIYEQFF.